Following are 3 T cell receptor beta chains from one sample sequenced in a study of CD8 T cells in ankylosing spondylitis. Study-level results: For ankylosing spondylitis blood, a TCR beta motif of about 8 highly homologous variants appeared characteristic.

These receptors' antigens are unknown. In TCRdb, the 5' RACE reads were re-called with MiXCR into one record per CDR3 protein. The data contain 750,000 to 850,000 distinct CDR3 sequences, approximately 12% of them singletons. The material sequenced was blood, either unsorted or a sorted T cell fraction (not recorded which). The receptor set was obtained from a male donor with ankylosing spondylitis.

The V gene is TRBV7-9, the J gene TRBJ2-3; D perhaps matches TRBD1 (7 bases). V lost 6 bases and J 3 bases, leaving 13 bases between the germline ends. Germline CDR1 SEHNR, CDR2 FQNEAQ (reference sequence). The CDR3 contains 14 residues. CDR3 sequence reads: CASRTGSGTDTQYF. CDR3 bases: TGTGCCAGCAGGACAGGGAGCGGGACAGATACGCAGTATTTT.

This clonotype was observed many times. The rearrangement links TRBV7-2 to TRBJ1-6; possibly TRBD1 for D (6 bases). V was shortened by 3 bases and J by 5 bases, with 11 bases between the two germline ends. This CDR3 region has 15 residues. CDR1 is SGHTA, CDR2 FQGNSA, per germline. Here the CDR3 DNA reads TGTGCCAGCAGCTTGTCAACAGGGAATAATTCACCCCTCCACTTT. Its translation: CASSLSTGNNSPLHF.

CDR3 bases: TGCGCCAGCAGCCGACCCGCGTCCCAAGAGACCCAGTACTTC. It is translated as CASSRPASQETQYF. The chain recombines TRBV5-1 with TRBJ2-5; D remains ambiguous. V lost 4 bases, J lost 1 base, and 11 bases lay in between. The CDR3 covers 14 residues. The germline V gene has CDR1 SGHRS and CDR2 YFSETQ.